These 12 T cell receptor beta chains came from one sample sequenced in a study of CD8+ T cells in alopecia areata. cDNA prepared by RNA extraction and subsequent reverse transcription served as the template for sequencing. Here immunoSEQ multiplex PCR was the method, and the copy in TCRdb shows in-frame clones only, minus some. This sample yields about 200,000 clones, of which approximately 61% are seen a single time; around 0.46% belongs to the top ten. The starting material was CD4+ T cells sorted from blood, obtained at week 0. The receptors shown here come from a human donor with alopecia areata.

This clone was counted between two and nine times. The genes are TRBV29-1 and TRBJ2-3; 8 bases are a match to TRBD2. Per germline, CDR1 SQVTM and CDR2 ANQGSEA. CDR3 length equals 14 residues. V shed 7 bases and J 0 bases; nucleotides not matched to a gene: 6. The DNA of the CDR3 is TGCAGCGGCCGCGGGGGGTCTAGCACAGATACGCAGTATTTT. It encodes CSGRGGSSTDTQYF.

This clone was observed at least ten times. This chain connects TRBV28 to TRBJ2-2; D uncertain. The CDR3 spans 15 residues. The V end lost 7 bases, the J end lost 4 bases, and 16 bases lay between the germline ends. CDR1 is MDHEN and CDR2 is SYDVKM in the germline V gene. The CDR3 protein is CASNPSVFGTGELFF. The CDR3 DNA sequence: TGTGCCAGCAACCCCAGCGTTTTTGGCACCGGGGAGCTGTTTTTT.

The chain recombines TRBV29-1 with TRBJ1-1; 7 bases agree with TRBD1. CDR3 length: 12 amino acids. Germline V gene lookup returns CDR1 SQVTM and CDR2 ANQGSEA. V shed 1 base, J shed 8 bases, and the junction held 4 bases outside the gene matches. The CDR3 reads CSVEVGTAEAFF. In DNA form, the CDR3 reads TGCAGCGTTGAAGTGGGGACAGCCGAAGCTTTCTTT.

This clone was seen a few times. The chain couples TRBV20-1 to TRBJ1-5; D is perhaps TRBD1 (5 bases). The CDR3 runs 11 residues. The V end was cut by 6 bases, the J end by 6 bases, with 9 bases between. CDR1 and CDR2 (germline): DFQATT, SNEGSKA (reference sequence). This CDR3 is CSAGEGQPQHF. DNA for the CDR3: TGCAGTGCGGGGGAGGGTCAGCCCCAGCATTTT.

This clone occurred a few times. V is TRBV19 and J is TRBJ1-1; D not certain. CDR1 is LNHDA and CDR2 is SQIVND in the germline V gene (reference sequence). CDR3 length equals 16 residues. V lost 1 base, J lost 0 bases, and 12 bases lay in between. The CDR3 region has the DNA TGTGCCAGTAGTATAGGACGCGTACCCCTGAACACTGAAGCTTTCTTT. This sequence encodes CASSIGRVPLNTEAFF.

The chain couples TRBV11-2 to TRBJ1-4, with a possible D match to TRBD1 (6 bases). The germline V gene has CDR1 SGHAT and CDR2 FQNNGV. This CDR3 is built from 15 residues. The V gene lost 1 base and the J gene lost 7 bases, with 13 bases spanning the gap. CDR3 region: CASSLGRGVGEKLFF. CDR3 nucleotides: TGTGCCAGCAGCTTAGGCAGGGGAGTCGGTGAAAAACTGTTTTTT.

The J gene is TRBJ1-2, the V gene TRBV4-1; TRBD1 aligns across 9 bases. The V gene's germline CDR1 is MGHRA and CDR2 YSYEKL. J lost 4 bases, V lost 4 bases, and 10 bases had no gene match. This CDR3 has 16 residues. The CDR3 region has the DNA TGCGCCAGCAGCCGCCCGGGACAGGGACGAATCTATGGCTACACCTTC. Amino acid sequence: CASSRPGQGRIYGYTF.

The V and J genes are TRBV2 and TRBJ2-1, with 7 nucleotides matching TRBD2. CDR1 is SNHLY and CDR2 is FYNNEI in the germline V gene. This CDR3 has 15 amino acids. After removal of 6 bases from V and 2 bases from J, the junction contained 7 bases not matched to a gene. Here the CDR3 DNA reads TGTGCCAGCAGGAGAGCGGGGTCTACCTACAATGAGCAGTTCTTC. Residues: CASRRAGSTYNEQFF.

This sequence joins TRBV7-8 and TRBJ2-1, with D tentatively TRBD2 (6 bases). The ends were cut back, 0 bases at V and 7 bases at J, with 22 bases in the middle. This CDR3 has 18 residues. Germline values: CDR1 SGHVS, CDR2 FQNEAQ. The CDR3 coding sequence is TGTGCCAGCAGCTTAGCCCCTTGGGGTAGCGGTACCCCAAATGAGCAGTTCTTC. Residues: CASSLAPWGSGTPNEQFF.

The rearrangement links TRBV7-2 to TRBJ2-7; either TRBD1 or TRBD2 may fit D (5 bases each). The V end was cut by 2 bases, the J end by 0 bases, with 11 bases between. The germline CDR1 and CDR2 sequences are SGHTA and FQGNSA. The CDR3 is 15 amino acids. CDR3 sequence: CASSLQGGGSYEQYF. The CDR3 DNA is TGTGCCAGCAGCTTACAGGGTGGAGGCTCCTACGAGCAGTACTTC.

The chain recombines TRBV5-6 with TRBJ2-7; a weak D match, TRBD2 (5 bases). This CDR3 region has 15 residues. Trimming stripped 0 bases from V and 2 bases from J, with 12 bases between. Germline CDR1 reads SGHDT; CDR2 reads YYEEEE. The CDR3 bases are TGTGCCAGCAGCTTGGCAGGATTGGGAGCCTACGAGCAGTACTTC. Translating gives CASSLAGLGAYEQYF.

The J gene is TRBJ2-5, the V gene TRBV2, with TRBD2 matching over 8 bases. The V and J ends lost 5 bases and 3 bases, in that order; junction bases with no gene match: 8. The CDR3 covers 15 residues. CDR1 and CDR2 (germline): SNHLY, FYNNEI. The CDR3: CASSTRRTSKETQYF. The CDR3 region has the DNA TGTGCCAGCAGTACCCGCCGGACTAGCAAAGAGACCCAGTACTTC.